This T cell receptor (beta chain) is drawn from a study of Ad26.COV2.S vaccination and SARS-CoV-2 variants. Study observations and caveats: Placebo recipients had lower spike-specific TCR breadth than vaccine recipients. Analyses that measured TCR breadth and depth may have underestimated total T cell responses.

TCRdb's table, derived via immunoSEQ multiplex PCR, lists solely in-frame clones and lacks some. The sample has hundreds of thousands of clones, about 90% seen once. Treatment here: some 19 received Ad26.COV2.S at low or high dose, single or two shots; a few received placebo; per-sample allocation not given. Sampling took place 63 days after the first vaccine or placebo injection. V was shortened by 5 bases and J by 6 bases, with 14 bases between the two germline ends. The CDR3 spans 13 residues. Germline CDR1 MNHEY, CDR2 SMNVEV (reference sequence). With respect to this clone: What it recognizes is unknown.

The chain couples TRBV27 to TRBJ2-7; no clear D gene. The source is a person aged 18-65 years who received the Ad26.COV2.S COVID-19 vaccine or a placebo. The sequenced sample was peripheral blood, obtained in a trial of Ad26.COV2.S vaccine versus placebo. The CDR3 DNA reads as TGTGCCAGCAGTATCACTCCGGCGGTCGAGCAGTACTTC. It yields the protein CASSITPAVEQYF.